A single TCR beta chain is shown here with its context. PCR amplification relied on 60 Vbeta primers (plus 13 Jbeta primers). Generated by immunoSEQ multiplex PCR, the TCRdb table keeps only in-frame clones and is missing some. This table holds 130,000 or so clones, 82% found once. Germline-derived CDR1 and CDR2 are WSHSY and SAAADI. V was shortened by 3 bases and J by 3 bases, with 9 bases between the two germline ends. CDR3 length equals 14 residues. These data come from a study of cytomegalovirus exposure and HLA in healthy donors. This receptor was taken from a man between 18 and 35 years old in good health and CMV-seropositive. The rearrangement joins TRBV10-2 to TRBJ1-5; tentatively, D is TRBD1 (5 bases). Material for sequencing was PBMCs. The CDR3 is CASSDWGVNQPQHF. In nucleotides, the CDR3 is TGCGCCAGCAGTGATTGGGGGGTCAATCAGCCCCAGCATTTT.